The 13 T cell receptor beta chains below were found in one sample sequenced in a study of blood T cell repertoires in COVID-19. Clones were read by immunoSEQ multiplex PCR, and TCRdb kept only the in-frame ones, dropping some. The sample lists 140,000 or so clones; over 60% were seen once. The sequenced material came from peripheral blood. Receptors were obtained from a man in his forties or fifties with acute or convalescent COVID-19.

The CDR3 here is CASSFSGGANTGELFF. CDR3 DNA: TGCGCCAGCAGCTTTAGCGGGGGGGCGAACACCGGGGAGCTGTTTTTT. The chain recombines TRBV5-1 with TRBJ2-2; 11 bases match TRBD2. The CDR3 spans 16 residues. CDR1 is SGHRS and CDR2 is YFSETQ in the germline V gene. Trimming at V came to 2 bases and at J to 0 bases, leaving 0 bases not matched to a gene.

The sample holds a few counts of this clone. V usage is TRBV5-1 and J usage is TRBJ2-1, with 8 positions matching TRBD2. The CDR3 spans 16 residues. From germline, CDR1 is SGHRS and CDR2 YFSETQ. V was clipped by 4 bases and J by 8 bases; unmatched bases: 14. The CDR3 DNA reads as TGCGCCAGCAGCCATCCGGGGGGGGCCCCGGGGTATGAGCAGTTCTTC. It is translated as CASSHPGGAPGYEQFF.

The chain combines TRBV11-3 with TRBJ1-1, with D tentatively TRBD1 (6 bases). CDR1 SGHNT and CDR2 YENEEA come from the germline V gene. This CDR3 contains 13 residues. V lost 5 bases and J lost 3, with 10 bases in between. The CDR3 reads CASSLGQHTEAFF. The CDR3 coding sequence is TGTGCCAGCAGCCTAGGACAGCACACTGAAGCTTTCTTT.

J is TRBJ2-3 and V is TRBV10-1; possibly TRBD2 for D (6 bases). Germline V CDR1 and CDR2: WNHNN, SYGVQD (reference sequence). Trimming shortened V by 4 bases and J by 1 base, and 15 bases separated the two germline ends. The CDR3 totals 16 residues. CDR3: CASSVFSGDGTDTQYF. The CDR3 DNA sequence: TGCGCCAGCAGTGTTTTCTCGGGGGACGGCACAGATACGCAGTATTTT.

This chain joins TRBV30 and TRBJ2-5, with D perhaps matching TRBD1 (5 bases). Trimming left V 4 bases short and J 0 bases short, with 6 bases between. CDR1 GTSNPN and CDR2 SVGIG come from the germline V gene (reference sequence). The CDR3 runs to 12 residues. Written as DNA, the CDR3 is TGTGCCTGGAAGGGGTACCAAGAGACCCAGTACTTC. Translation gives CAWKGYQETQYF. Together with reference TRBV30 and TRBJ2-5, the CDR3 gives the full variable domain: SQTIHQWPATLVQPVGSPLSLECTVEGTSNPNLYWYRQAAGRGLQLLFYSVGIGQISSEVPQNLSASRPQDRQFILSSKKLLLSDSGFYLCAWKGYQETQYFGPGTRLLVL.

The chain couples TRBV7-6 to TRBJ2-2; weak D call: TRBD1 (6 bases). The germline CDR1 and CDR2 sequences are SGHVS and FNYEAQ. The CDR3 is 14 residues long. With 6 bases removed from V and 4 bases from J, the gap between germline ends came to 12 bases. In nucleotides, the CDR3 is TGTGCCAGCAGAACAGGGTCGGGCACCGGGGAGCTGTTTTTT. Its protein product is CASRTGSGTGELFF.

The chain combines TRBV5-4 with TRBJ1-2; D gene unclear. The V gene lost 4 bases and the J gene lost 8 bases, with 15 bases spanning the gap. Germline V gene lookup returns CDR1 SGHNT and CDR2 YYREEE (reference sequence). The CDR3 length is 13 residues. The CDR3 sequence: CASSLSSGNGYTF. In DNA, the CDR3 is TGTGCCAGCAGCCTCTCCTCCGGGAACGGCTACACCTTC. The whole variable domain, remainder taken from reference TRBV5-4 and TRBJ1-2, is ETGVTQSPTHLIKTRGQQVTLRCSSQSGHNTVSWYQQALGQGPQFIFQYYREEENGRGNFPPRFSGLQFPNYSSELNVNALELDDSALYLCASSLSSGNGYTFGSGTRLTVV.

The sample holds a few counts of this clone. CDR3 DNA: TGTGCCACCAGTGATCTAGCAGGGGGCGTGAACCCAGATACGCAGTATTTT. The encoded protein is CATSDLAGGVNPDTQYF. The V call is TRBV24-1, the J call TRBJ2-3, with TRBD1 identical over 8 bases. CDR1 and CDR2 (germline): KGHDR, SFDVKD. The length of the CDR3 is 17 residues. V was pared by 3 bases and J by 4 bases, with 11 bases of the junction left unmatched.

The CDR3 region is CASSPGLAGGPGQNEQFF. In DNA, the CDR3 is TGTGCCAGCAGCCCGGGACTAGCGGGGGGGCCGGGTCAGAATGAGCAGTTCTTC. The chain links TRBV11-3 to TRBJ2-1; 16 bases map to TRBD2. The CDR3 consists of 18 residues. Per germline, CDR1 SGHNT and CDR2 YENEEA. J was trimmed by 7 bases and V by 5 bases; bases with no gene match: 11.

This rearrangement joins TRBV2 to TRBJ2-3; 9 bases fit TRBD1. Trimming took 5 bases from V and 3 from J; bases not matched to a gene: 9. From germline, CDR1 is SNHLY and CDR2 FYNNEI. The CDR3 covers 16 residues. As DNA, the CDR3 is TGTGCCAGCAGTTACGGGACAGGGTTCTATACAGATACGCAGTATTTT. Translation gives CASSYGTGFYTDTQYF.

A few counts support this clone. The chain recombines TRBV15 with TRBJ2-5, with a weak D call TRBD2 (5 bases). From germline, CDR1 is LNHNV and CDR2 YYDKDF (reference sequence). Deletions cut 6 bases from V and 2 bases from J, with 19 bases between. This CDR3 is built from 16 residues. Here the CDR3 DNA reads TGTGCCACCAGTGAATTTCGGGGTTTGGGGCAAGAGACCCAGTACTTC. Protein product: CATSEFRGLGQETQYF. Combining the CDR3 with reference TRBV15 and TRBJ2-5 gives the whole variable domain DAMVIQNPRYQVTQFGKPVTLSCSQTLNHNVMYWYQQKSSQAPKLLFHYYDKDFNNEADTPDNFQSRRPNTSFCFLDIRSPGLGDTAMYLCATSEFRGLGQETQYFGPGTRLLVL.

This rearrangement joins TRBV5-6 to TRBJ2-5; 7 bases match TRBD1. The germline V gene encodes CDR1 SGHDT and CDR2 YYEEEE. Unmatched junction bases numbered 4, after V lost 3 bases and J lost 5 bases. The CDR3 has 13 amino acids. CDR3 loop: CASSSGTDETQYF. CDR3 DNA: TGTGCCAGCAGCTCCGGGACAGACGAGACCCAGTACTTC. Filled out from reference TRBV5-6 and TRBJ2-5, the complete variable domain reads DAGVTQSPTHLIKTRGQQVTLRCSPKSGHDTVSWYQQALGQGPQFIFQYYEEEERQRGNFPDRFSGHQFPNYSSELNVNALLLGDSALYLCASSSGTDETQYFGPGTRLLVL.

V gene TRBV19 combines with J gene TRBJ1-5, with a tentative D call TRBD1 (5 bases). Germline V gene lookup returns CDR1 LNHDA and CDR2 SQIVND (reference sequence). The CDR3 is 16 amino acids. Between the trimmed V and J ends, which lost 6 bases and 1 base, there was a span of 16 bases. The CDR3 loop reads CASSKGGGTSNQPQHF. In nucleotides, the CDR3 is TGTGCCAGTAGCAAAGGCGGGGGGACCAGCAATCAGCCCCAGCATTTT. Looking up the rest from reference TRBV19 and TRBJ1-5 gives the full variable domain: DGGITQSPKYLFRKEGQNVTLSCEQNLNHDAMYWYRQDPGQGLRLIYYSQIVNDFQKGDIAEGYSVSREKKESFPLTVTSAQKNPTAFYLCASSKGGGTSNQPQHFGDGTRLSIL.